This T cell receptor beta chain was identified during a study of CD8+CD57+ T cells in acquired aplastic anemia. Study in general: Recorded DNA amounts for sorted CD4+ and CD8+ cells had an average of roughly 3.4 ug. There were about 10.8 million reads, on average, for CD4+ cells from healthy donors.

Germline CDR1 is SGDLS and CDR2 is YYNGEE. This CDR3 comprises 14 residues. The V and J ends lost 0 bases and 4 bases respectively, with 10 bases between them. Findings of the study overall: In CD8+ cells, Simpson's diversity showed no significant difference between patients and controls.

For CDR3 and TCR beta VDJ profiling, genomic DNA was the template used. From the reads, TCRdb called clonotypes with MiXCR, one entry per CDR3 protein. The sample records some 200,000 distinct CDR3 sequences, 61% being singletons. This clonotype was seen repeatedly, ten times or more. Antigen unknown. The sequenced sample was sorted CD4+, CD8+, or CD8+CD57+ T cells (not recorded which) from PBMCs. This clonotype was obtained from a human donor in good health. The rearrangement links TRBV9 to TRBJ1-1; D uncertain. CDR3 bases: TGTGCCAGCAGCGTAGGGGAAGTTGGCACTGAAGCTTTCTTT. Encoded protein: CASSVGEVGTEAFF.